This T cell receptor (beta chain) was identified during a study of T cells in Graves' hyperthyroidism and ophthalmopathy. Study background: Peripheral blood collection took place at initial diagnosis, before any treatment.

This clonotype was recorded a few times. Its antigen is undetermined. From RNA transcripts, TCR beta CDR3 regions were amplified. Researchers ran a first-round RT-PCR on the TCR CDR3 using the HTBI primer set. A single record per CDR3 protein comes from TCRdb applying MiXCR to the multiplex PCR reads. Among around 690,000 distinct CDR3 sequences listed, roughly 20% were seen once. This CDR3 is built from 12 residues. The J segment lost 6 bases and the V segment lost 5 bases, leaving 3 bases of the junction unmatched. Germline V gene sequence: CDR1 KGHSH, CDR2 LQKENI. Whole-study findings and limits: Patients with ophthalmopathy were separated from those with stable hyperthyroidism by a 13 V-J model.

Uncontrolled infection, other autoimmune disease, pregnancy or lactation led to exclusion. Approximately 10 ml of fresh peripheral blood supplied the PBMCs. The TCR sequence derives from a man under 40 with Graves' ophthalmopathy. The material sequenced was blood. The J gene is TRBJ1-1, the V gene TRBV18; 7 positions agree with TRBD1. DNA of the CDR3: TGTGCCAGCTCAGAGGGACAGCCTGAAGCTTTCTTT. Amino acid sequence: CASSEGQPEAFF.